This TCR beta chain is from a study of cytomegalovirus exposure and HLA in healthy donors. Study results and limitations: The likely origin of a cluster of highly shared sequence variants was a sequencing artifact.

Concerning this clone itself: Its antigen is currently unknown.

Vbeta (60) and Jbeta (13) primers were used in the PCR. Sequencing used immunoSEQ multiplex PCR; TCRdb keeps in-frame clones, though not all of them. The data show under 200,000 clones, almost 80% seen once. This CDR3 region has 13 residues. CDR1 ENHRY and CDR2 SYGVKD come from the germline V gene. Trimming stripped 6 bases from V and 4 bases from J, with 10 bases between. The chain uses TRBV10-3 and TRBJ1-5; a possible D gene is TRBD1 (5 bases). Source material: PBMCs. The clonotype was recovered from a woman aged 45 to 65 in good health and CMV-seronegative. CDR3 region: CAIRGLENQPQHF. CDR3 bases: TGTGCCATCAGGGGGCTGGAAAATCAGCCCCAGCATTTT.